These 28 T cell receptor beta chains were all obtained from the same sample, sequenced in a study of control samples from healthy donors and cancer patients. Libraries were prepared by immunoSEQ multiplex PCR; TCRdb keeps only in-frame clonotypes and omits some of them. The table has tens of thousands of clones, roughly 85% seen once. Sequenced: blood. These receptors came from a man aged 40-55 years in good health.

The chain recombines TRBV5-4 with TRBJ2-2; D is possibly TRBD1 (5 bases). Trimming removed 1 base from V and 1 base from J, with 8 bases in between. This CDR3 is built from 15 residues. Per germline, CDR1 SGHNT and CDR2 YYREEE (reference sequence). The CDR3 sequence: CASSLPTGNTGELFF. The CDR3 DNA reads as TGTGCCAGCAGCTTGCCCACAGGGAACACCGGGGAGCTGTTTTTT.

This clone qualifies as medium-sized. This chain links TRBV7-2 with TRBJ1-5, with a weak D call TRBD1 (5 bases). This CDR3 is 16 amino acids long. In germline, CDR1 is SGHTA, CDR2 FQGNSA. V was trimmed by 2 bases and J by 0 bases, leaving 11 bases between them. Written as DNA, the CDR3 is TGTGCCAGCAGCTTAAAAGGGGCAAATAGCAATCAGCCCCAGCATTTT. It codes for CASSLKGANSNQPQHF. The full variable domain, its missing parts supplied by reference TRBV7-2 and TRBJ1-5, is GAGVSQSPSNKVTEKGKDVELRCDPISGHTALYWYRQSLGQGLEFLIYFQGNSAPDKSGLPSDRFSAERTGGSVSTLTIQRTQQEDSAVYLCASSLKGANSNQPQHFGDGTRLSIL.

This clone showed up just once. The rearrangement joins TRBV12-3 or TRBV12-4 to TRBJ1-1; D gene unclear. The CDR3 has 13 residues. Trimming removed 2 bases from V and 0 bases from J, with 4 bases in between. This CDR3 reads CASSLYLNTEAFF. Here the CDR3 DNA reads TGTGCCAGCAGTTTATATTTGAACACTGAAGCTTTCTTT.

This clone has only one observation. The rearrangement links TRBV7-8 to TRBJ1-5; TRBD1 matches at 7 bases. This CDR3 region has 14 residues. The V gene's germline CDR1 is SGHVS and CDR2 FQNEAQ. Trimming cost V 1 base and J 6 bases; bases outside gene matches: 3. CDR3 DNA sequence: TGTGCCAGCAGCTTAGACAGGGGACGTCAGCCCCAGCATTTT. This translates into CASSLDRGRQPQHF.

The chain is built from TRBV6-5 and TRBJ2-3; TRBD2 aligns across 9 bases. Trimming removed 7 bases from V and 3 bases from J; junction bases left unmatched: 5. The CDR3 sequence is 14 residues long. Germline values: CDR1 MNHEY, CDR2 SVGAGI. CDR3 protein: CASNSGRRTDTQYF. In DNA form, the CDR3 reads TGTGCCAGCAATAGCGGGAGACGTACAGATACGCAGTATTTT.

This clone occurred once. The J gene is TRBJ2-5, the V gene TRBV5-1; 9 bases match TRBD1. V was clipped by 3 bases and J by 8 bases; unmatched bases: 14. Germline V gives CDR1 SGHRS, CDR2 YFSETQ. The CDR3 runs 16 residues. CDR3 nucleotide sequence: TGCGCCAGCAGCTACACAGGGGGCCGGGCATCAGGAACCCAGTACTTC. This codes for CASSYTGGRASGTQYF.

V usage is TRBV4-1 and J usage is TRBJ1-3; D is undetermined. Looked up from germline, CDR1 is MGHRA and CDR2 is YSYEKL. The CDR3 has 14 residues. The germline V and J ends were trimmed by 2 bases and 0 bases, with 5 bases remaining between them. The CDR3 DNA reads as TGCGCCAGCAGCCAACTGGGCTCTGGAAACACCATATATTTT. As protein: CASSQLGSGNTIYF.

This clone was detected only a few times. The gene calls are TRBV7-9 and TRBJ1-4; D gene uncertain. This CDR3 contains 16 residues. Trimming removed 6 bases at V and 4 bases at J, with 18 bases between. Germline-derived CDR1 and CDR2 are SEHNR and FQNEAQ (reference sequence). As DNA, the CDR3 is TGTGCCAGCAGTCAAACCGAGTCGGGGATTAATGAAAAACTGTTTTTT. It encodes CASSQTESGINEKLFF.

This clone was seen a single time. The rearrangement links TRBV3-1 (or the pseudogene TRBV3-2) to TRBJ1-2; 12 bases match TRBD1. The CDR3 covers 15 residues. Germline V gene data show CDR1 as LGHDT and CDR2 as YNNKEL (reference sequence). Trimming took 1 base from V and 6 from J; bases not matched to a gene: 3. The CDR3 loop reads CASSQAGQGADGYTF. The CDR3 DNA sequence: TGTGCCAGCAGCCAAGCGGGACAGGGGGCTGATGGCTACACCTTC.

V is TRBV6-7 and J is TRBJ1-6; the D is unclear. TRBV6-7 is classed as an ORF, of uncertain function. The CDR3 has 19 residues. V shed 2 bases and J shed 9 bases, with 26 bases lying between them. The CDR3 is CASSYPTGCVSTPPSPLHF. The CDR3 DNA is TGTGCCAGCAGTTACCCCACCGGTTGTGTGTCAACCCCGCCTTCACCCCTCCACTTT.

The rearrangement links TRBV19 to TRBJ2-3, with 8 bases identical to TRBD1. Looked up from germline, CDR1 is LNHDA and CDR2 is SQIVND (reference sequence). Trimming cost V 4 bases and J 1 base; bases outside gene matches: 7. The CDR3 is 16 residues long. CDR3 nucleotides: TGTGCCAGTAGTAGAGACAGGGGATTCGGCACAGATACGCAGTATTTT. Translation gives CASSRDRGFGTDTQYF. The entire variable domain, with the rest obtained from reference TRBV19 and TRBJ2-3, is as follows: DGGITQSPKYLFRKEGQNVTLSCEQNLNHDAMYWYRQDPGQGLRLIYYSQIVNDFQKGDIAEGYSVSREKKESFPLTVTSAQKNPTAFYLCASSRDRGFGTDTQYFGPGTRLTVL.

This clone has a handful of counts. The chain joins TRBV27 to TRBJ1-1, with D perhaps matching TRBD1 (6 bases). V gave up 6 bases and J gave up 0 bases, with 11 bases separating them. Germline V CDR1 and CDR2: MNHEY, SMNVEV (reference sequence). The CDR3 totals 14 residues. The CDR3 DNA sequence: TGTGCCAGCAGCATGGACAGAGTGAACACTGAAGCTTTCTTT. Its protein product is CASSMDRVNTEAFF.

The genes are TRBV30 and TRBJ1-3; D call uncertain. This CDR3 contains 15 residues. The V and J ends lost 3 bases and 0 bases respectively, with 12 bases between them. Germline values: CDR1 GTSNPN, CDR2 SVGIG (reference sequence). The CDR3 DNA sequence: TGTGCCTGGAGCGGCCAGTATTACTCTGGAAACACCATATATTTT. It is translated as CAWSGQYYSGNTIYF.

The CDR3 DNA sequence: TGTGCCAGCAGCTCCGGGGTGGGTTACTATGGCTACACCTTC. This translates into CASSSGVGYYGYTF. The rearrangement joins TRBV7-2 to TRBJ1-2; D unresolved. CDR3 length equals 14 residues. CDR1 SGHTA and CDR2 FQGNSA come from the germline V gene. V was trimmed by 4 bases and J by 3 bases, leaving 12 bases between them.

The V call is TRBV6-6, the J call TRBJ2-2; D gene uncertain. The V end was cut by 0 bases, the J end by 3 bases, with 11 bases between. CDR1 and CDR2 from the germline V gene are MNHNY and SVGAGI (reference sequence). This CDR3 comprises 16 residues. The CDR3, as DNA: TGTGCCAGCAGTTACTCGAACGGACCGGACACCGGGGAGCTGTTTTTT. Translating gives CASSYSNGPDTGELFF.

This sequence joins TRBV30 and TRBJ1-5; TRBD1 matches 11 bases. The CDR3 has 14 residues. The V and J ends lost 6 bases and 3 bases, in that order; junction bases with no gene match: 4. Germline loops: CDR1 GTSNPN, CDR2 SVGIG (reference sequence). In DNA, the CDR3 is TGTGCCTGTGGACAGGGGGCCTTCAATCAGCCCCAGCATTTT. This gives the protein CACGQGAFNQPQHF.

The rearrangement joins TRBV19 to TRBJ2-3; 12 bases fit TRBD2. Losses at the gene ends were 5 bases for V and 2 bases for J; bases not matched to a gene: 5. The CDR3 contains 16 residues. Germline V lookup: CDR1 LNHDA, CDR2 SQIVND (reference sequence). The CDR3 spells CASSRTSGVTTDTQYF. CDR3 nucleotide sequence: TGTGCCAGTAGTCGGACTAGCGGGGTTACCACAGATACGCAGTATTTT.

The gene calls are TRBV9 and TRBJ2-2; D remains unclear. Germline CDR1 is SGDLS and CDR2 is YYNGEE. The CDR3 has 16 amino acids. V was pared by 1 base and J by 1 base, with 11 bases between. CDR3 in amino acids: CASSVRADLNTGELFF. In DNA form, the CDR3 reads TGTGCCAGCAGCGTAAGGGCCGATCTGAACACCGGGGAGCTGTTTTTT.

V usage is TRBV7-9 and J usage is TRBJ1-1; the match to TRBD1 covers 7 bases. Germline CDR1 SEHNR, CDR2 FQNEAQ (reference sequence). This CDR3 contains 15 residues. The V segment lost 1 base and the J segment 1 base; nucleotides outside the gene matches: 3. The CDR3 nucleotides read TGTGCCAGCAGCTTAGGGCGGACAGGGAACACTGAAGCTTTCTTT. It translates to CASSLGRTGNTEAFF.

V usage is TRBV2 and J usage is TRBJ1-2; no firm D call. CDR1 and CDR2 from the germline V gene are SNHLY and FYNNEI. Trimming pared 4 bases from V and 0 bases from J, leaving 3 bases between. The CDR3 contains 12 residues. CDR3 DNA: TGTGCCAGCAGTGCGGCTAACTATGGCTACACCTTC. Translating gives CASSAANYGYTF.

The chain has TRBV30 and TRBJ2-2; D gene unclear. This CDR3 has 14 amino acids. Germline lookup yields CDR1 GTSNPN and CDR2 SVGIG (reference sequence). The V end lost 1 base, the J end lost 1 base, and 7 bases lay between the germline ends. The CDR3 nucleotides are TGTGCCTGGAGTGGGCCTGAGAACACCGGGGAGCTGTTTTTT. Translating gives CAWSGPENTGELFF.

V gene TRBV10-3 combines with J gene TRBJ1-4, with D possibly being TRBD1 (6 bases). The V end was cut by 7 bases, the J end by 5 bases, with 11 bases between. Germline CDR1 and CDR2: ENHRY and SYGVKD. The CDR3 runs to 13 residues. CDR3 nucleotide sequence: TGTGCCATCAAACAGGGCCAAAATGAAAAACTGTTTTTT. This sequence encodes CAIKQGQNEKLFF.

The V and J genes are TRBV20-1 and TRBJ1-5; the match to TRBD1 covers 7 bases. V lost 3 bases to trimming and J lost 0 bases; unmatched junction nucleotides: 11. Germline lookup yields CDR1 DFQATT and CDR2 SNEGSKA (reference sequence). CDR3 length: 17 residues. In DNA, the CDR3 is TGCAGTGCTAGTCAGGGGTCAGGGGGAATTAGCAATCAGCCCCAGCATTTT. It specifies CSASQGSGGISNQPQHF.

CDR3 sequence (DNA): TGTGCCAGCAGCAAACCAAGACAGTTGAACACTGAAGCTTTCTTT. Protein product: CASSKPRQLNTEAFF. The rearrangement links TRBV7-2 to TRBJ1-1; D possibly corresponds to TRBD1 (5 bases). The V and J ends lost 5 bases and 0 bases respectively, with 13 bases between them. The germline V gene encodes CDR1 SGHTA and CDR2 FQGNSA. The CDR3 sequence is 15 residues long.

The genes are TRBV10-3 and TRBJ1-5; TRBD1 might be the D (6 bases). V lost 0 bases, J lost 7 bases, and 13 bases lay in between. Per the germline V gene, CDR1 is ENHRY and CDR2 is SYGVKD. The CDR3 consists of 15 residues. CDR3 bases: TGTGCCATCAGTGAGTCGAAGGGGGAAGAGCAGCCCCAGCATTTT. It translates to CAISESKGEEQPQHF.

The chain joins TRBV27 to TRBJ1-2; D is possibly TRBD1 (5 bases). In germline, CDR1 is MNHEY, CDR2 SMNVEV (reference sequence). The CDR3 has 16 residues. V dropped 4 bases and J dropped 5 bases, with 20 bases sitting between them. The CDR3 protein is CASSSGPGPRGYGYTF. In DNA form, the CDR3 reads TGTGCCAGCAGTTCAGGGCCGGGACCTCGGGGATATGGCTACACCTTC.

The chain recombines TRBV6-2 or TRBV6-3 with TRBJ2-3; TRBD2 matches 9 bases. This CDR3 has 15 residues. The germline gives CDR1 MNHEY, CDR2 SVGEGT. Trimming took 0 bases from V and 5 from J; bases not matched to a gene: 3. The CDR3 nucleotides read TGTGCCAGCAGTTACTCGGCGGGAGGGTTAGATACGCAGTATTTT. It encodes CASSYSAGGLDTQYF.

This clone was observed a handful of times. The chain carries TRBV5-1 and TRBJ1-6, with TRBD1 as a possible D gene (5 bases). Germline-derived CDR1 and CDR2 are SGHRS and YFSETQ. The V end was cut by 5 bases, the J end by 0 bases, with 12 bases between. This CDR3 spans 16 amino acids. The CDR3 sequence: CASREGHRSYNSPLHF. CDR3 DNA: TGCGCCAGCAGGGAGGGGCATCGCTCCTATAATTCACCCCTCCACTTT.